A single sample gave rise to the 29 T cell receptor beta chains below, sequenced in a study of blood T cell repertoires in COVID-19. This table comes from immunoSEQ multiplex PCR, and its TCRdb copy is limited to in-frame clones, with some not included. This table has 140,000 to 150,000 clones, about 90% appearing once. Sequences were obtained from PBMCs or T cells enriched from blood (not recorded which). These receptors were taken from a woman aged 40 to 55 who had been exposed to COVID-19.

The chain uses TRBV19 and TRBJ1-1; the D gene is possibly TRBD1 (6 bases). The CDR3 covers 14 residues. V was shortened by 9 bases and J by 0 bases, with 14 bases between the two germline ends. Germline values: CDR1 LNHDA, CDR2 SQIVND (reference sequence). The CDR3 DNA reads TGTGCCAGCCTCCCCGACAGGATGAACACTGAAGCTTTCTTT. This codes for CASLPDRMNTEAFF.

The V and J genes are TRBV7-2 and TRBJ1-2; D ambiguous. V was clipped by 4 bases and J by 4 bases, with 7 bases between them. Germline-derived CDR1 and CDR2 are SGHTA and FQGNSA. There are 12 residues in the CDR3. The CDR3 nucleotides are TGTGCCAGCAGCTATAACTCCTATGGCTACACCTTC. Its protein is CASSYNSYGYTF.

The chain employs TRBV7-6 and TRBJ1-4, with D maybe TRBD1 (5 bases). Germline-derived CDR1 and CDR2 are SGHVS and FNYEAQ. This CDR3 spans 13 amino acids. The V gene lost 2 bases and the J gene lost 7 bases, with 8 bases spanning the gap. The CDR3 region is CASSLIQGEKLFF. CDR3 nucleotide sequence: TGTGCCAGCAGCTTAATCCAGGGTGAAAAACTGTTTTTT.

The chain carries TRBV12-5 and TRBJ1-5; D call uncertain. Per the germline V gene, CDR1 is LGHNT and CDR2 is FRNRAP. This CDR3 is 13 amino acids long. V was clipped by 1 base and J by 9 bases, with 10 bases between them. The CDR3 bases are TGTGCTAGTGGTTTGGATCGCTATCGGCCCCAGCATTTT. Translated: CASGLDRYRPQHF.

The count of this clone is one. CDR3 amino acids: CASSQPGQGVNEQFF. The CDR3 DNA follows: TGTGCCAGCAGCCAGCCGGGACAGGGGGTCAATGAGCAGTTCTTC. The chain combines TRBV3-1 (or the pseudogene TRBV3-2) with TRBJ2-1; 11 bases agree with TRBD1. This CDR3 is built from 15 residues. In germline, CDR1 is LGHDT, CDR2 YNNKEL (reference sequence). The J segment lost 6 bases and the V segment lost 3 bases, leaving 4 bases of the junction unmatched.

V and J are TRBV6-4 and TRBJ1-1; no clear D. Trimming removed 5 bases at V and 0 bases at J, with 10 bases between. CDR3 length: 14 residues. The germline V gene has CDR1 MRHNA and CDR2 SNTAGT. The CDR3: CASSSGELNTEAFF. In DNA form, the CDR3 reads TGTGCCAGCAGTTCCGGGGAACTGAACACTGAAGCTTTCTTT.

The chain combines TRBV27 with TRBJ1-2; D might be TRBD1 (6 bases). The V and J ends lost 2 bases and 8 bases respectively, with 18 bases between them. This CDR3 has 15 residues. Germline loops: CDR1 MNHEY, CDR2 SMNVEV (reference sequence). Here the CDR3 reads CASSLSRGGNGGYTF. The CDR3 nucleotides are TGTGCCAGCAGTTTAAGCAGGGGAGGGAATGGGGGCTACACCTTC.

The gene calls are TRBV5-1 and TRBJ2-1; TRBD2 aligns across 7 bases. The germline V gene encodes CDR1 SGHRS and CDR2 YFSETQ. The CDR3 runs 17 residues. V dropped 4 bases and J dropped 0; count of bases not matched to a gene: 10. The CDR3 here is CASSQDSGLNSYNEQFF. CDR3 sequence (DNA): TGCGCCAGCAGCCAGGATAGCGGGCTTAACTCCTACAATGAGCAGTTCTTC.

This clone was counted a single time. The V gene is TRBV11-2, the J gene TRBJ2-2; D perhaps matches TRBD1 (6 bases). V lost 5 bases and J lost 4, with 14 bases in between. Germline V gene data show CDR1 as SGHAT and CDR2 as FQNNGV. The length of the CDR3 is 15 residues. In nucleotides, the CDR3 is TGTGCCAGCAGCCATACCTCAGGGGTCACCGGGGAGCTGTTTTTT. This sequence encodes CASSHTSGVTGELFF.

The chain joins TRBV12-3 or TRBV12-4 to TRBJ2-2; TRBD1 matches at 8 bases. The CDR3 length is 13 residues. The trim removed 6 bases at V and 4 bases at J, leaving 1 base unmatched. This CDR3 reads CASRGQATGELFF. The DNA for the CDR3 is TGTGCCAGCAGGGGACAGGCCACCGGGGAGCTGTTTTTT.

The genes are TRBV3-1 (or the pseudogene TRBV3-2) and TRBJ1-1; 10 bases fit TRBD1. The V gene's germline CDR1 is LGHDT and CDR2 YNNKEL (reference sequence). The CDR3 is 15 amino acids. V dropped 3 bases and J dropped 4; count of bases not matched to a gene: 5. The CDR3 region has the DNA TGTGCCAGCAGCCACCGACAGGGGGCGGGCACTGAAGCTTTCTTT. This codes for CASSHRQGAGTEAFF.

CDR3 DNA sequence: TGTGCCAGCAGCCAAGAGTATAGCACAGATACGCAGTATTTT. Translation gives CASSQEYSTDTQYF. The chain employs TRBV4-2 and TRBJ2-3; the D is unclear. Trimming took off 0 bases at V and 0 bases at J, with 4 bases between the two ends. The CDR3 has 14 amino acids. Germline CDR1 LGHNA, CDR2 YNFKEQ.

The chain is built from TRBV19 and TRBJ1-1, with a weak D call TRBD1 (6 bases). Trimming shortened V by 1 base and J by 3 bases, and 12 bases separated the two germline ends. Per the germline V gene, CDR1 is LNHDA and CDR2 is SQIVND (reference sequence). The CDR3 consists of 15 residues. The CDR3 DNA reads TGTGCCAGTAGTATAGTTCCCAGGGGAGACACTGAAGCTTTCTTT. Translated: CASSIVPRGDTEAFF.

V and J are TRBV6-5 and TRBJ2-5, with D possibly being TRBD1 (6 bases). The V gene's germline CDR1 is MNHEY and CDR2 SVGAGI. This CDR3 has 13 amino acids. V was cut by 6 bases and J by 1 base, with 9 bases left in between. Here the CDR3 DNA reads TGTGCCAGCAGGCGACAGGTCCAAGAGACCCAGTACTTC. Its translation: CASRRQVQETQYF.

The chain employs TRBV29-1 and TRBJ2-2; 7 bases align to TRBD1. V dropped 3 bases and J dropped 3; count of bases not matched to a gene: 4. From germline, CDR1 is SQVTM and CDR2 ANQGSEA. This CDR3 is built from 14 residues. CDR3 region: CSVDPGGYTGELFF. DNA of the CDR3: TGCAGCGTTGACCCAGGGGGATACACCGGGGAGCTGTTTTTT.

This clone was recorded once. The V call is TRBV3-1 (or the pseudogene TRBV3-2), the J call TRBJ2-2, with TRBD2 identical over 7 bases. Germline V gene data show CDR1 as LGHDT and CDR2 as YNNKEL (reference sequence). The CDR3 is 15 residues long. Losses at the gene ends were 4 bases for V and 1 base for J; bases not matched to a gene: 3. The CDR3 protein is CASSPGTKNTGELFF. The CDR3 nucleotides read TGTGCCAGCAGCCCCGGGACTAAGAACACCGGGGAGCTGTTTTTT.

This clone showed up just once. This chain uses TRBV28 with TRBJ2-7, with D maybe TRBD1 (5 bases). Trimming left V 3 bases short and J 5 bases short, with 14 bases between. Germline V lookup: CDR1 MDHEN, CDR2 SYDVKM. The CDR3 runs to 14 residues. The CDR3 DNA follows: TGTGCCAGCAGTTTTTTACAGGATTTAAACGAGCAGTACTTC. This gives the protein CASSFLQDLNEQYF.

The rearrangement joins TRBV2 to TRBJ2-2, with a possible D match to TRBD1 (5 bases). The CDR3 contains 15 residues. Germline V gene data show CDR1 as SNHLY and CDR2 as FYNNEI. V lost 4 bases, J lost 2 bases, and 11 bases lay in between. CDR3 loop: CASSVRTFNTGELFF. The CDR3 DNA is TGTGCCAGCAGTGTGAGGACATTTAACACCGGGGAGCTGTTTTTT.

The chain links TRBV11-3 to TRBJ1-1; D gene uncertain. CDR1 is SGHNT, CDR2 YENEEA, per germline. V was pared by 5 bases and J by 11 bases, with 15 bases between. This CDR3 comprises 12 residues. CDR3 loop: CASSPTSPRAFF. DNA of the CDR3: TGTGCCAGCAGCCCAACATCCCCGAGGGCTTTCTTT.

The V gene is TRBV20-1, the J gene TRBJ2-7; D is possibly TRBD1 (6 bases). Trimming stripped 3 bases from V and 2 bases from J, with 23 bases between. There are 17 residues in the CDR3. CDR1 is DFQATT and CDR2 is SNEGSKA in the germline V gene (reference sequence). The CDR3 region is CSASSWGQESIPYEQYF. DNA for the CDR3: TGCAGTGCTAGTAGTTGGGGGCAGGAATCAATCCCCTACGAGCAGTACTTC.

J is TRBJ1-5 and V is TRBV19; 8 bases match TRBD1. Germline CDR1 reads LNHDA; CDR2 reads SQIVND (reference sequence). V shed 7 bases, J shed 4 bases, and the junction held 9 bases outside the gene matches. The CDR3 totals 15 residues. Written as DNA, the CDR3 is TGTGCCAGTACTACCGGGACAGGAGCTAATCAGCCCCAGCATTTT. Translating gives CASTTGTGANQPQHF.

Points on this clone: Other DNA sequences in the same sample also yield this CDR3. CDR3 sequence: CASSVRAGGNTGELFF. The CDR3 nucleotides are TGTGCCAGCAGCGTAAGGGCTGGGGGCAACACCGGGGAGCTGTTTTTT. The chain joins TRBV9 to TRBJ2-2; weak D call: TRBD1 (6 bases). The CDR3 has 16 residues. V dropped 1 base and J dropped 2 bases, with 12 bases sitting between them. Per germline, CDR1 SGDLS and CDR2 YYNGEE.

The V and J genes are TRBV10-3 and TRBJ2-3, with 13 nucleotides matching TRBD2. The V gene end was trimmed by 10 bases and the J gene end by 4 bases; junction bases not matched to a gene: 8. The CDR3 has 15 amino acids. Germline-derived CDR1 and CDR2 are ENHRY and SYGVKD. Written as DNA, the CDR3 is TGTGCCACCTCCGGACTAGCGGGAGTGGCAGATACGCAGTATTTT. Translating it yields CATSGLAGVADTQYF.

This clone occurred once. J is TRBJ2-1 and V is TRBV7-8, with D unresolved. Trimming took off 5 bases at V and 9 bases at J, with 14 bases between the two ends. Per germline, CDR1 SGHVS and CDR2 FQNEAQ. The CDR3 extends over 13 amino acids. The CDR3 loop reads CASSPQPSGEQFF. CDR3 in DNA: TGTGCCAGCAGCCCACAACCATCGGGTGAGCAGTTCTTC. Supplemented by reference TRBV7-8 and TRBJ2-1, the full variable domain reads GAGVSQSPRYKVAKRGQDVALRCDPISGHVSLFWYQQALGQGPEFLTYFQNEAQLDKSGLPSDRFFAERPEGSVSTLKIQRTQQEDSAVYLCASSPQPSGEQFFGPGTRLTVL.

The gene calls are TRBV10-3 and TRBJ1-4; the D gene is possibly TRBD1 (6 bases). The CDR3 totals 14 residues. CDR1 ENHRY and CDR2 SYGVKD come from the germline V gene. Trimming left V 4 bases short and J 8 bases short, with 14 bases between. The CDR3 sequence: CAISAGRGEEKLFF. The CDR3 nucleotides are TGTGCCATCAGTGCGGGCAGGGGAGAGGAAAAACTGTTTTTT.

Only one count was recorded for this clone. The chain is built from TRBV9 and TRBJ2-6; 7 bases align to TRBD1. Germline trimming cut 0 bases from V and 0 bases from J; bases unmatched to any gene: 6. CDR3 length equals 18 residues. CDR1 and CDR2 (germline): SGDLS, YYNGEE. The CDR3 protein is CASSVALGQISGANVLTF. Written as DNA, the CDR3 is TGTGCCAGCAGCGTAGCTTTGGGACAGATCTCTGGGGCCAACGTCCTGACTTTC.

This chain joins TRBV6-5 and TRBJ1-2; D gene uncertain. The V end was cut by 5 bases, the J end by 8 bases, with 15 bases between. The CDR3 totals 13 residues. CDR1 is MNHEY, CDR2 SVGAGI, per germline. CDR3 sequence reads: CASSLLRVSGYTF. For the CDR3, the DNA is TGTGCCAGCAGTCTTCTTCGTGTTTCGGGCTACACCTTC.

V gene TRBV9 combines with J gene TRBJ1-5; unclear D gene. V was shortened by 0 bases and J by 9 bases, with 16 bases between the two germline ends. The CDR3 contains 15 residues. The germline gives CDR1 SGDLS, CDR2 YYNGEE. The CDR3 DNA is TGTGCCAGCAGCGTAGACGGCGGATACGCGCGGCCCCAGCATTTT. This translates into CASSVDGGYARPQHF.

The rearrangement links TRBV7-2 to TRBJ1-4; D is perhaps TRBD1 (5 bases). Germline CDR1 reads SGHTA; CDR2 reads FQGNSA. Trimming removed 1 base at V and 8 bases at J, with 8 bases between. The CDR3 runs 13 residues. This chain's CDR3 is CASSLERQEKLFF. The CDR3 DNA sequence: TGTGCCAGCAGCTTAGAGAGACAGGAAAAACTGTTTTTT. The entire variable domain, with the rest obtained from reference TRBV7-2 and TRBJ1-4, is as follows: GAGVSQSPSNKVTEKGKDVELRCDPISGHTALYWYRQSLGQGLEFLIYFQGNSAPDKSGLPSDRFSAERTGGSVSTLTIQRTQQEDSAVYLCASSLERQEKLFFGSGTQLSVL.